A selection of T cell receptor beta chains follows, all from one sample in a study of T cell repertoires in cytomegalovirus infection. For these receptors, no antigen is known. TCRdb passed the reads through MiXCR, listing each CDR3 protein once. The profile shows roughly 990,000 distinct CDR3 sequences, around 30% of them singletons. Sequencing was performed on cultured CD8+ T cells from PBMCs, taken from culture after CMV antigen stimulation. These receptor sequences come from a human donor in good health (CMV status not recorded). Some clones in this sample may be carry-over from other donors' samples. The conserved cysteine and the conserved F or W are not part of the CDR3 here.

V gene	J gene	CDR3 protein
TRBV12-5	TRBJ1-2	ASGLSSSGDYGYT
TRBV6-5	TRBJ2-7	ATHPGTSSYEQY
TRBV7-4	TRBJ2-1	VSSSTSTSYNEQF
TRBV19	TRBJ1-5	ASSISANQPQH
TRBV20-1	TRBJ2-2	SASSGDEYTGELF
TRBV6-5	TRBJ2-4	ASSYSSGAQNIQY
TRBV6-8	TRBJ2-1	AGSWTSGGAHEQF
TRBV7-2	TRBJ1-1	ASSFNQGGEAF
TRBV6-6	TRBJ1-1	ASTEGKGWSTEAF
TRBV20-1	TRBJ1-1	SARDRGLVTEAF
TRBV29-1	TRBJ1-2	SGGQGVSSDGYT
TRBV5-5	TRBJ1-4	ASTGTEGALNEKLF
TRBV7-2	TRBJ2-2	ASSFWGAAGELF
TRBV2	TRBJ1-5	ASTPEPYQPQH
TRBV7-6	TRBJ2-4	ASSEYRKNIQY
TRBV27	TRBJ1-3	ASKREQLGNTIY
TRBV12-3/TRBV12-4	TRBJ2-1	ASSSSFRTSGVRSSYNEQF
TRBV7-6	TRBJ2-3	ASSSSGGSLSTDTQY
TRBV14	TRBJ2-5	ASSQGALKGTPVETQY
TRBV12-3/TRBV12-4	TRBJ1-1	ASSLDRRAGTEAF
TRBV12-3/TRBV12-4	TRBJ1-4	ASSPGGLTNEKLF
TRBV2	TRBJ1-5	ASSDRGQANQPQH
TRBV7-9	TRBJ2-1	ASSSYRGFGDEQF
TRBV19	TRBJ2-3	ASTPGLAVPDTQY
TRBV7-6	TRBJ1-4	ASSLGSYWEKLF
TRBV6-2/TRBV6-3	TRBJ1-4	ASSYSSLPRGTNEKLF
TRBV20-1	TRBJ2-6	SARDWASGANVLT
TRBV7-6	TRBJ1-1	ASSLVPRLGNTEAF
TRBV29-1	TRBJ1-2	SVEGRTDHYGYT
TRBV6-1	TRBJ1-4	ASSFMGNEKLF
TRBV15	TRBJ2-2	AVNHQGAGELF
TRBV27	TRBJ2-7	ASSFSGTGVHEQY
TRBV27	TRBJ2-1	ASSYDADEQF
TRBV27	TRBJ1-5	ASSPILDRVGNQPQH
TRBV19	TRBJ1-5	ASSAGPMNQPQH
TRBV7-9	TRBJ1-4	ASSSSVRGEKLF
TRBV3-1	TRBJ2-1	ASSPYGSGDYNEQF
TRBV29-1	TRBJ2-5	SVESGLAGGYQETQY
TRBV6-6	TRBJ1-2	ASQTRQGASDYGYT
TRBV27	TRBJ2-5	ASSLLGGQETQY
TRBV7-9	TRBJ1-2	ASSLGVTELSPFYGYT
TRBV14	TRBJ2-2	ASSQEGLVPANTGELF
TRBV27	TRBJ1-1	ASSGENTEAF
TRBV6-4	TRBJ1-2	ATPIFGYT
TRBV20-1	TRBJ2-3	SARDVLAGGTDTQY
TRBV6-1	TRBJ2-5	ASRRLWTGLEETQY
TRBV7-6	TRBJ2-5	ASSLPGGYQETQY
TRBV4-1	TRBJ1-2	ASSQVGSYYGYT
TRBV24-1	TRBJ2-5	ATSDPSGGQETQY
TRBV10-3	TRBJ1-1	AISPRGGQAEAF
TRBV19	TRBJ1-2	TSSINSVEVYGYT
TRBV19	TRBJ1-5	ASKKVGKDQPQH
TRBV20-1	TRBJ2-1	SARDRGQLLYNEQF
TRBV10-2	TRBJ1-6	ASSEYEGPPLH
TRBV29-1	TRBJ1-1	SVEGSLNTEAF
TRBV19	TRBJ2-1	ASSQGTQSYNEQF
TRBV6-2/TRBV6-3	TRBJ2-3	ASSYSAGGLRIDSTDTQY
TRBV4-1	TRBJ2-5	ASSQVTSGGETQY